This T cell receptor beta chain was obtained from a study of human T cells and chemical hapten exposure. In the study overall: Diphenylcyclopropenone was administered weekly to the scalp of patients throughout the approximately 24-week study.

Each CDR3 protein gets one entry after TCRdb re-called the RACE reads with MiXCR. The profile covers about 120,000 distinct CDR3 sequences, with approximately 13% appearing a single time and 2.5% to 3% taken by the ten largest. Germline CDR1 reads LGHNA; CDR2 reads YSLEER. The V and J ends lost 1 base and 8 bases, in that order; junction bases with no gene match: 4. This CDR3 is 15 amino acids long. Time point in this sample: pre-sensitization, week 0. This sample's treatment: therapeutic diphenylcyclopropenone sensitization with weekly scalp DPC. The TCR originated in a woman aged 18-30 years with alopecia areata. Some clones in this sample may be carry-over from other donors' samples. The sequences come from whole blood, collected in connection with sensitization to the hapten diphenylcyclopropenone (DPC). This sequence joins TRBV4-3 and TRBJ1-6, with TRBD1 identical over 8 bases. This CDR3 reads CASSQGTGLDSPLHF. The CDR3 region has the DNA TGCGCCAGCAGCCAAGGGACAGGGCTAGATTCACCCCTCCACTTT.